These 11 T cell receptor beta chains came from one sample sequenced in a study of T-cell reconstitution after alpha-beta-depleted transplantation in children. Unique molecular identifiers featured in how the TCRbeta library was prepared. TCRdb reanalysed the PCR reads using MiXCR and keeps one entry per CDR3 protein. The sample lists about 460,000 distinct CDR3 sequences; 9.5% to 12% were seen once. The sequencing here drew on PBMCs, mostly from graft donor cells, taken 180 days after TCRalphabeta/CD19-depleted stem cell transplant. The receptors shown here come from a female patient aged 2-9 years who had a stem cell transplant for aplastic anemia, so the T cells may come from the graft donor.

The V and J genes are TRBV11-2 and TRBJ1-1; D is unclear. Germline V gene data show CDR1 as SGHAT and CDR2 as FQNNGV. The length of the CDR3 is 21 residues. V was pared by 7 bases and J by 6 bases, with 39 bases between. As DNA, the CDR3 is TGTGCCAGCATCCTTTCCTTTTCCCCGGGAGGCACACCCCGACTAAGACCTGAAGCTTTCTTT. Translation gives CASILSFSPGGTPRLRPEAFF.

The rearrangement uses TRBV6-2 or TRBV6-3 and TRBJ2-7; TRBD1 agrees at 9 bases. The germline V gene encodes CDR1 MNHEY and CDR2 SVGEGT. Trimming cost V 4 bases and J 1 base; bases outside gene matches: 8. The CDR3 is 16 residues long. CDR3 bases: TGTGCCAGCAGTTCGTTCCGGGACAGGGATTCCTACGAGCAGTACTTC. Translated: CASSSFRDRDSYEQYF.

This clonotype was seen more than once but under ten times. J is TRBJ1-5 and V is TRBV6-5, with a weak D call TRBD1 (5 bases). Germline CDR1 MNHEY, CDR2 SVGAGI. V shed 5 bases and J shed 6 bases, with 17 bases lying between them. CDR3 length: 15 amino acids. This chain's CDR3 is CASSTRQIRSQPQHF. The CDR3 DNA is TGTGCCAGCAGTACCCGACAGATACGAAGTCAGCCCCAGCATTTT.

This clonotype was counted only a few times. The rearrangement joins TRBV25-1 to TRBJ2-1; maybe TRBD2 (5 bases). Trimming pared 4 bases from V and 4 bases from J, leaving 14 bases between. The CDR3 loop spans 15 amino acids. Per the germline V gene, CDR1 is MGHDK and CDR2 is SYGVNS. The CDR3 here is CASSVVGNRYNEQFF. CDR3 DNA: TGTGCCAGCAGTGTGGTCGGGAATCGTTACAATGAGCAGTTCTTC.

A few counts support this clonotype. In nucleotides, the CDR3 is TGCAGTGCTAGTATGCCTGGCGGGCTACTGGTCCCCGGGCGGACTGAAGCTTTCTTT. It specifies CSASMPGGLLVPGRTEAFF. The rearrangement joins TRBV20-1 to TRBJ1-1; D unclear. Germline V lookup: CDR1 DFQATT, CDR2 SNEGSKA (reference sequence). Between the trimmed V and J ends, which lost 3 bases and 5 bases, there was a span of 31 bases. The CDR3 totals 19 residues.

There are a few counts of this clonotype. This chain links TRBV13 with TRBJ2-7; 12 bases align to TRBD1. Per germline, CDR1 PRHDT and CDR2 FYEKMQ (reference sequence). The CDR3 contains 16 residues. Trimming cost V 5 bases and J 4 bases; bases outside gene matches: 9. The CDR3 DNA reads TGTGCCAGCAGCGCGACCGGGACAGGGGGCTCGTACGAGCAGTACGTC. This gives the protein CASSATGTGGSYEQYV.

This rearrangement joins TRBV6-5 to TRBJ2-2; 10 bases line up with TRBD1. This CDR3 has 18 amino acids. From germline, CDR1 is MNHEY and CDR2 SVGAGI. The V and J ends lost 4 bases and 0 bases, in that order; junction bases with no gene match: 8. The CDR3: CASSSRDRGRANTGELFF. In DNA, the CDR3 is TGTGCCAGCAGTTCCCGGGACAGGGGAAGGGCGAACACCGGGGAGCTGTTTTTT.

This clonotype was found a few times. V is TRBV7-2 and J is TRBJ2-7; D not certain. V lost 1 base to trimming and J lost 3 bases, with 10 bases between them. Germline loops: CDR1 SGHTA, CDR2 FQGNSA. This CDR3 contains 14 residues. The CDR3 DNA is TGTGCCAGCAGCTTAGGTCCAGCCTACTACGAGCAGTACGTC. It yields the protein CASSLGPAYYEQYV.

In regard to this clonotype: Because the CDR3's place on the DNA is in doubt, the DNA is left out and the CDR3 is given as listed by TCRdb. The gene calls are TRBV11-2 and TRBJ2-1; the table assigns TRBD1, which was not confirmed against the DNA. Germline CDR1 is SGHAT and CDR2 is FQNNGV. The CDR3 spans 18 amino acids, including both terminal residues. Here the CDR3 reads CASSFLWQGRLLGNEQFF.

This clonotype was detected many times. The chain links TRBV27 to TRBJ2-1; D is unclear. This CDR3 has 14 amino acids. Trimming left V 6 bases short and J 5 bases short, with 14 bases between. CDR1 MNHEY and CDR2 SMNVEV come from the germline V gene (reference sequence). CDR3 in amino acids: CASSLLVSNNEQFF. The CDR3 bases are TGTGCCAGCAGCCTCTTGGTCTCTAACAATGAGCAGTTCTTC.

This clonotype was detected many times. The V call is TRBV19, the J call TRBJ1-1, with D unresolved. Trimming left V 7 bases short and J 1 base short, with 7 bases between. This CDR3 region has 12 residues. Germline V gene sequence: CDR1 LNHDA, CDR2 SQIVND (reference sequence). CDR3 DNA sequence: TGTGCCAGTAAAGGTAGGAACACTGAAGCTTTCTTT. This encodes CASKGRNTEAFF.